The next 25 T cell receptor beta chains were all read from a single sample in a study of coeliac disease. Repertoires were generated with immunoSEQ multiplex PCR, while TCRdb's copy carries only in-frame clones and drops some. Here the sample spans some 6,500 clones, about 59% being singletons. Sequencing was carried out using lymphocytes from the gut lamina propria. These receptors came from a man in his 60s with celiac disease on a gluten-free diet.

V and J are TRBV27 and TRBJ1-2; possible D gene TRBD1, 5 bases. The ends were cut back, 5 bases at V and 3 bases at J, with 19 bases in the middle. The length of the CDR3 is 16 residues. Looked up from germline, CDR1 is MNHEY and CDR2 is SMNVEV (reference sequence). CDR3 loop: CASSVGVPGPYYGYTF. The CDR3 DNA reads TGTGCCAGCAGTGTAGGGGTCCCAGGGCCCTACTATGGCTACACCTTC.

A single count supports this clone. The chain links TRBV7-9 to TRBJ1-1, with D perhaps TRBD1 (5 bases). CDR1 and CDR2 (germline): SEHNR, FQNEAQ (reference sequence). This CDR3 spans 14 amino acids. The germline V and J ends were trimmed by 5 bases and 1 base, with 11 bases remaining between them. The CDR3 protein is CASSPDMTNTEAFF. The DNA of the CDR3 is TGTGCCAGCAGCCCGGACATGACGAACACTGAAGCTTTCTTT.

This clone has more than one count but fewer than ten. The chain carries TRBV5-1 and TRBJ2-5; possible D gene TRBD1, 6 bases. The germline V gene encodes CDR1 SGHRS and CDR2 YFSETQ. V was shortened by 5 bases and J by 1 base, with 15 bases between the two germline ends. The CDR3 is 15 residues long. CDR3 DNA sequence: TGCGCCAGCAGTTCGGTGGTAGGGGGCCAAGAGACCCAGTACTTC. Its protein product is CASSSVVGGQETQYF. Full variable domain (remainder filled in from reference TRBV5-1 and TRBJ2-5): KAGVTQTPRYLIKTRGQQVTLSCSPISGHRSVSWYQQTPGQGLQFLFEYFSETQRNKGNFPGRFSGRQFSNSRSEMNVSTLELGDSALYLCASSSVVGGQETQYFGPGTRLLVL.

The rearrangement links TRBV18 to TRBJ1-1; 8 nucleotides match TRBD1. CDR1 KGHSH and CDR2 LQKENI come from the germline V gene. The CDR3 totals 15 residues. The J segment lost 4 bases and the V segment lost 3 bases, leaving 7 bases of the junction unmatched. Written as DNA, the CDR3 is TGTGCCAGCTCACCTCGGACAGGGAGGAGCACTGAAGCTTTCTTT. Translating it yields CASSPRTGRSTEAFF.

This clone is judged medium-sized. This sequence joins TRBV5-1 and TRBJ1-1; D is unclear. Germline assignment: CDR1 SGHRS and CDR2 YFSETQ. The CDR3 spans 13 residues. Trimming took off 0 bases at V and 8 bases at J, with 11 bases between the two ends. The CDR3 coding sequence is TGCGCCAGCAGCTTGGCGGTCGAGGCGGAAGCTTTCTTT. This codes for CASSLAVEAEAFF.

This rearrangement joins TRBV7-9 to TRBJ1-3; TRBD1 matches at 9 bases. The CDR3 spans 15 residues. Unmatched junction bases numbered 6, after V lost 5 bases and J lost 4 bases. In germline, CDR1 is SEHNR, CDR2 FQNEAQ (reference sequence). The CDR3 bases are TGTGCCAGCAGCCCACAGGGGGCGGAAGGAAACACCATATATTTT. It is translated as CASSPQGAEGNTIYF.

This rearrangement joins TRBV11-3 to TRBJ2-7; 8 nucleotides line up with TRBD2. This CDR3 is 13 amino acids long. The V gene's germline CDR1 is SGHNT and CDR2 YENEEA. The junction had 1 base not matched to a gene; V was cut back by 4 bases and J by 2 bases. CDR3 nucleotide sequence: TGTGCCAGCAGCTCGGGGGGGGCCTACGAGCAGTACTTC. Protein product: CASSSGGAYEQYF.

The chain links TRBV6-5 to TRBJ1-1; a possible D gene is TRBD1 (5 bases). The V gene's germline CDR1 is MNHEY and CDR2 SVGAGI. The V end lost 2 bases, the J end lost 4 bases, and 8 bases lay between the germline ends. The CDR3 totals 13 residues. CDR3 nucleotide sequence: TGTGCCAGCAGTTACGTCAGGGCCACTGAAGCTTTCTTT. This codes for CASSYVRATEAFF.

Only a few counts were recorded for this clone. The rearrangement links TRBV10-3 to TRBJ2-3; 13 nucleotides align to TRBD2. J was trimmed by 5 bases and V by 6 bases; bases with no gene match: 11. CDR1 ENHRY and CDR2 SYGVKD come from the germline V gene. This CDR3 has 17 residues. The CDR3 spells CAISSGTSGDVGDTQYF. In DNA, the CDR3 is TGTGCCATCAGCTCCGGGACTAGCGGGGACGTCGGAGATACGCAGTATTTT.

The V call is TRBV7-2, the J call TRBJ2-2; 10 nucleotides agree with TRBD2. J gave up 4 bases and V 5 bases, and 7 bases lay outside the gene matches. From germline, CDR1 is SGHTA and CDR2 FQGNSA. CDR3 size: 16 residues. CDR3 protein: CASSTSGVAPTGELFF. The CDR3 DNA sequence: TGTGCCAGCAGCACTAGCGGGGTGGCCCCCACCGGGGAGCTGTTTTTT.

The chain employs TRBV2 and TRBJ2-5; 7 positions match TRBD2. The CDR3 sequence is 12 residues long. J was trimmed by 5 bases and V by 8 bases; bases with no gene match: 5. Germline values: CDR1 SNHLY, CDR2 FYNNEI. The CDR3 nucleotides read TGTGCCAGCGGGGGGGTGGGGGAGACCCAGTACTTC. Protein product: CASGGVGETQYF.

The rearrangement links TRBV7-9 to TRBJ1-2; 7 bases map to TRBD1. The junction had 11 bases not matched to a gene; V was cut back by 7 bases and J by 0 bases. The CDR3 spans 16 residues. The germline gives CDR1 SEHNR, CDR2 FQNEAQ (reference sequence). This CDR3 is CASTPGSGQANYGYTF. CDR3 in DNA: TGTGCCAGCACCCCAGGGTCAGGACAGGCTAACTATGGCTACACCTTC.

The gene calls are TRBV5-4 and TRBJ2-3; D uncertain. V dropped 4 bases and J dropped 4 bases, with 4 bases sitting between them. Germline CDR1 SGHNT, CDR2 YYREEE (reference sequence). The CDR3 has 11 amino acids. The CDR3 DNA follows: TGTGCCAGCAGCGTCGCAGATACGCAGTATTTT. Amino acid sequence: CASSVADTQYF.

In DNA form, the CDR3 reads TGCGCCAGCACCGTATCCGGGGAGCTGTTTTTT. Its translation: CASTVSGELFF. This chain connects TRBV5-1 to TRBJ2-2; no clear D. Trimming pared 6 bases from V and 6 bases from J, leaving 6 bases between. Germline V gene sequence: CDR1 SGHRS, CDR2 YFSETQ. This CDR3 comprises 11 residues.

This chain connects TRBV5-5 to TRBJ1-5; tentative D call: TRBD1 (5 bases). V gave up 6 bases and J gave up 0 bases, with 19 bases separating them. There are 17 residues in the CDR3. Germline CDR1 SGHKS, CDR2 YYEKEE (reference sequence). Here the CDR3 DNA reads TGTGCCAGCACCAGAGATGACAGTGGTAATAGCAATCAGCCCCAGCATTTT. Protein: CASTRDDSGNSNQPQHF.

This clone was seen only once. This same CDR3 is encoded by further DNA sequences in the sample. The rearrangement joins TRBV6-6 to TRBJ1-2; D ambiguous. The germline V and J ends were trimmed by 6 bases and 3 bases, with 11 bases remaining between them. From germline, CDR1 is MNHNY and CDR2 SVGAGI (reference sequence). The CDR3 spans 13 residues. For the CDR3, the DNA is TGTGCCAGCAGCCCCACCGGAGACTATGGCTACACCTTC. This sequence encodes CASSPTGDYGYTF.

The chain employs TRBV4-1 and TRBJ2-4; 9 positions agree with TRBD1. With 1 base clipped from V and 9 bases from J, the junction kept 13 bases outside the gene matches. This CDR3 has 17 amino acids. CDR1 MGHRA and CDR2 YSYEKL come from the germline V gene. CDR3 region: CASSQGGGQGPLAIQYF. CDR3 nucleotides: TGCGCCAGCAGCCAAGGAGGGGGACAGGGTCCTCTGGCCATTCAGTACTTC.

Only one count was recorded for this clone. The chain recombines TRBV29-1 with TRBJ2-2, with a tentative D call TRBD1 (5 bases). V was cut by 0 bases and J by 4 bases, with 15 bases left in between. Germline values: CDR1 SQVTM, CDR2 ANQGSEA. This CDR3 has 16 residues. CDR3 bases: TGCAGCGTTGAAGAATATCAGGGTTCGGGCACCGGGGAGCTGTTTTTT. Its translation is CSVEEYQGSGTGELFF.

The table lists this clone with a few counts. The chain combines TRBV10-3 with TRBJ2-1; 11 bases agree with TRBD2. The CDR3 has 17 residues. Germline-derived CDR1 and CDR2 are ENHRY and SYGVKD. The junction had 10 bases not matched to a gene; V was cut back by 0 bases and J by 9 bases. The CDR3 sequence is CAISESASGGPGGEQFF. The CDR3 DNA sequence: TGTGCCATCAGTGAGTCGGCTAGCGGGGGGCCAGGTGGTGAGCAGTTCTTC.

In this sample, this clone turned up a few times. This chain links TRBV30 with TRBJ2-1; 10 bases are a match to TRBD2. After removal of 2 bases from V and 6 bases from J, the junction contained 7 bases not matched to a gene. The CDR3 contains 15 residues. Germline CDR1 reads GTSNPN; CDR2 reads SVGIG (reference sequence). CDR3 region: CAWSSGGAGTNEQFF. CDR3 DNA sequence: TGTGCCTGGAGTAGCGGGGGGGCCGGTACCAATGAGCAGTTCTTC.

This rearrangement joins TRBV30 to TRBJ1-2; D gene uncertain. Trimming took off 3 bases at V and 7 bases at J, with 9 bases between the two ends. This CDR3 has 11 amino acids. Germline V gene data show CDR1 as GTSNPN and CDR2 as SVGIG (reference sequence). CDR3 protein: CAWRREAGYTF. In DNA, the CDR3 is TGTGCCTGGAGAAGGGAGGCTGGCTACACCTTC.

In DNA, the CDR3 is TGTGCCAGCAGCGTAGCTGGGCAGGGGGTCCCCAATGAGCAGTTCTTC. Protein: CASSVAGQGVPNEQFF. The chain is built from TRBV9 and TRBJ2-1, with 7 bases lining up with TRBD1. Trimming at V came to 0 bases and at J to 6 bases, leaving 9 bases not matched to a gene. The CDR3 contains 16 residues. The germline gives CDR1 SGDLS, CDR2 YYNGEE.

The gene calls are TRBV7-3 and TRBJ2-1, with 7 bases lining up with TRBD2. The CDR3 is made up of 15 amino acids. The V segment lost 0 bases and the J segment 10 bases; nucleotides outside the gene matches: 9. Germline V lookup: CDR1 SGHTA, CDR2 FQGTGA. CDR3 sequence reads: CASSLTVQRGGEQFF. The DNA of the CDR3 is TGTGCCAGCAGCTTAACGGTCCAGCGGGGTGGGGAGCAGTTCTTC. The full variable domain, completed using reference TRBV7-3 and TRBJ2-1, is GAGVSQTPSNKVTEKGKYVELRCDPISGHTALYWYRQSLGQGPEFLIYFQGTGAADDSGLPNDRFFAVRPEGSVSTLKIQRTERGDSAVYLCASSLTVQRGGEQFFGPGTRLTVL.

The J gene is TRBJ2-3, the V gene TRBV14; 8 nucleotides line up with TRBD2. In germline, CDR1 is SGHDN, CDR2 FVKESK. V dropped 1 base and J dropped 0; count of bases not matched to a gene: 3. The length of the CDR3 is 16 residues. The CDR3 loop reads CASSQGVAGSTDTQYF. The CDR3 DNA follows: TGTGCCAGCAGCCAAGGGGTAGCGGGGAGCACAGATACGCAGTATTTT.

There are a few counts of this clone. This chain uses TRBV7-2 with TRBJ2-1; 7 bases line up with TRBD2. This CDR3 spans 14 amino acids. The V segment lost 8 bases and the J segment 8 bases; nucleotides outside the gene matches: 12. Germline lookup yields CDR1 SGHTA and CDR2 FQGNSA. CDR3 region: CASVSGLGTHEQFF. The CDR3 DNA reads TGTGCCAGCGTCAGTGGACTAGGTACCCATGAGCAGTTCTTC.